The 18 T cell receptor beta chains listed next were all sequenced from one sample in a study of OX40 agonist ivuxolimab in advanced cancers. Using immunoSEQ multiplex PCR, the repertoire was profiled, and TCRdb retains in-frame clones only, with some absent. Of 20,000 to 25,000 clones listed, around 81% were seen once; the top ten hold roughly a quarter. The sample here was CD4+ or CD8+ T cells sorted from blood, taken in a trial of the OX40 agonist ivuxolimab. The receptors originated from an adult with an advanced solid tumor such as melanoma, head and neck, liver or kidney cancer.

This clone was seen just once. The rearrangement links TRBV5-1 to TRBJ2-3; 12 nucleotides align to TRBD2. CDR1 is SGHRS and CDR2 is YFSETQ in the germline V gene. The CDR3 runs 16 residues. V lost 3 bases, J lost 6 bases, and 8 bases stayed unmatched. The CDR3 DNA reads as TGCGCCAGCAGCTCCCCCCTAGCGGGGGGGCTGGATACGCAGTATTTT. Amino acids: CASSSPLAGGLDTQYF. The whole variable domain, filled in from reference TRBV5-1 and TRBJ2-3, reads KAGVTQTPRYLIKTRGQQVTLSCSPISGHRSVSWYQQTPGQGLQFLFEYFSETQRNKGNFPGRFSGRQFSNSRSEMNVSTLELGDSALYLCASSSPLAGGLDTQYFGPGTRLTVL.

V is TRBV9 and J is TRBJ1-1; D call uncertain. V lost 3 bases to trimming and J lost 1 base, with 16 bases between them. The CDR3 extends over 16 amino acids. Germline CDR1 SGDLS, CDR2 YYNGEE. CDR3 in amino acids: CASSASITVGNTEAFF. The CDR3 DNA reads TGTGCCAGCAGCGCCTCCATCACTGTGGGGAACACTGAAGCTTTCTTT.

This chain joins TRBV6-6 and TRBJ1-3; 9 nucleotides agree with TRBD1. Germline V gives CDR1 MNHNY, CDR2 SVGAGI (reference sequence). This CDR3 region has 15 residues. Trimming cost V 5 bases and J 4 bases; bases outside gene matches: 6. CDR3 nucleotide sequence: TGTGCCAGCAGTGCACAGGGGGCGTGGGGAAACACCATATATTTT. Translating it yields CASSAQGAWGNTIYF.

The chain couples TRBV27 to TRBJ2-5; D ambiguous. Trimming shortened V by 6 bases and J by 1 base, and 15 bases separated the two germline ends. CDR3 length: 15 amino acids. Germline values: CDR1 MNHEY, CDR2 SMNVEV (reference sequence). CDR3 loop: CASSPFSGIQETQYF. The CDR3 nucleotides are TGTGCCAGCAGCCCGTTCTCGGGTATCCAAGAGACCCAGTACTTC.

This clone was seen only once. This sequence joins TRBV5-1 and TRBJ2-7; 7 positions agree with TRBD1. Germline V gene lookup returns CDR1 SGHRS and CDR2 YFSETQ. Trimming took 0 bases from V and 5 from J; bases not matched to a gene: 5. The CDR3 has 14 residues. The CDR3 reads CASSLGQGSDEQYF. The CDR3 DNA follows: TGCGCCAGCAGCTTGGGACAGGGAAGCGACGAGCAGTACTTC.

V and J are TRBV29-1 and TRBJ1-2; tentative D call: TRBD1 (5 bases). This CDR3 is 14 amino acids long. CDR1 and CDR2 (germline): SQVTM, ANQGSEA. Trimming took off 5 bases at V and 2 bases at J, with 15 bases between the two ends. CDR3 amino acids: CSVWTGEGNYGYTF. CDR3 nucleotides: TGCAGCGTTTGGACGGGGGAAGGGAACTATGGCTACACCTTC. Full variable domain (remainder filled in from reference TRBV29-1 and TRBJ1-2): SAVISQKPSRDICQRGTSLTIQCQVDSQVTMMFWYRQQPGQSLTLIATANQGSEATYESGFVIDKFPISRPNLTFSTLTVSNMSPEDSSIYLCSVWTGEGNYGYTFGSGTRLTVV.

This clone has only a few counts. This rearrangement joins TRBV7-8 to TRBJ2-3; the D gene could be TRBD1 or TRBD2 (5 bases each). CDR3 length: 14 amino acids. V shed 1 base and J shed 6 bases, with 11 bases lying between them. In germline, CDR1 is SGHVS, CDR2 FQNEAQ. The DNA for the CDR3 is TGTGCCAGCAGCTTAGGAGGGGTGTGGGATACGCAGTATTTT. Its translation: CASSLGGVWDTQYF. Complete variable domain (other parts from reference TRBV7-8 and TRBJ2-3): GAGVSQSPRYKVAKRGQDVALRCDPISGHVSLFWYQQALGQGPEFLTYFQNEAQLDKSGLPSDRFFAERPEGSVSTLKIQRTQQEDSAVYLCASSLGGVWDTQYFGPGTRLTVL.

Comment on this clone: A read error may account for a junction end that differs from germline. The V gene is TRBV27, the J gene TRBJ2-2; no clear D gene. The germline V gene encodes CDR1 MNHEY and CDR2 SMNVEV (reference sequence). This CDR3 is 16 amino acids long. The CDR3 loop is CASSAPSFSNTRELFF. CDR3 sequence (DNA): TGTGCCAGCAGTGCACCTAGTTTCTCGAACACCAGGGAGCTGTTTTTT.

The chain joins TRBV5-4 to TRBJ2-3; 10 nucleotides match TRBD2. V lost 2 bases to trimming and J lost 2 bases; unmatched junction nucleotides: 8. Per germline, CDR1 SGHNT and CDR2 YYREEE (reference sequence). The CDR3 spans 17 residues. The CDR3 coding sequence is TGTGCCAGCAGCTTAACGCAGCGGGGGGGCATCACAGATACGCAGTATTTT. It translates to CASSLTQRGGITDTQYF.

The rearrangement joins TRBV29-1 to TRBJ2-2; 10 positions agree with TRBD2. Losses at the gene ends were 3 bases for V and 5 bases for J; bases not matched to a gene: 12. The CDR3 consists of 17 residues. CDR1 and CDR2 from the germline V gene are SQVTM and ANQGSEA. The CDR3 sequence: CSVDIPSGGVGTGELFF. The CDR3 DNA reads TGCAGCGTTGATATCCCTAGCGGGGGCGTGGGGACCGGGGAGCTGTTTTTT.

The gene calls are TRBV6-5 and TRBJ1-2; D is unclear. Germline V gene data show CDR1 as MNHEY and CDR2 as SVGAGI. This CDR3 has 15 residues. V was pared by 2 bases and J by 6 bases, with 16 bases between. The CDR3 sequence: CASSYTIEGADGYTF. In DNA, the CDR3 is TGTGCCAGCAGTTACACCATTGAGGGCGCGGATGGCTACACCTTC.

The rearrangement links TRBV13 to TRBJ2-1; no reliable D call. Germline V gene sequence: CDR1 PRHDT, CDR2 FYEKMQ (reference sequence). Trimming pared 0 bases from V and 10 bases from J, leaving 10 bases between. CDR3 length: 13 amino acids. CDR3 loop: CASSLGGLLEQFF. CDR3 nucleotide sequence: TGTGCCAGCAGCTTAGGCGGTCTACTCGAGCAGTTCTTC. Based on the CDR3 plus reference TRBV13 and TRBJ2-1, the full variable domain is AAGVIQSPRHLIKEKRETATLKCYPIPRHDTVYWYQQGPGQDPQFLISFYEKMQSDKGSIPDRFSAQQFSDYHSELNMSSLELGDSALYFCASSLGGLLEQFFGPGTRLTVL.

The V and J genes are TRBV7-7 and TRBJ2-7; possibly TRBD1 for D (6 bases). CDR1 and CDR2 (germline): SSHAT, FNYEAQ (reference sequence). Trimming stripped 5 bases from V and 2 bases from J, with 10 bases between. The CDR3 is made up of 13 amino acids. CDR3 sequence (DNA): TGTGCCAGCAGCCCAGGGGTCCCCTACGAGCAGTACTTC. This codes for CASSPGVPYEQYF.

This clone came up a few times. The J gene is TRBJ1-5, the V gene TRBV28, with D perhaps matching TRBD1 (6 bases). Deletions cut 5 bases from V and 1 base from J, with 9 bases between. The CDR3 length is 14 residues. Germline CDR1 and CDR2: MDHEN and SYDVKM. The CDR3 DNA follows: TGTGCCAGCAGTCGTACAGGGAGCAATCAGCCCCAGCATTTT. Amino acid sequence: CASSRTGSNQPQHF.

This rearrangement joins TRBV19 to TRBJ2-1; perhaps D is TRBD1 or TRBD2 (6 bases each). Trimming shortened V by 3 bases and J by 2 bases, and 11 bases separated the two germline ends. Germline loops: CDR1 LNHDA, CDR2 SQIVND (reference sequence). This CDR3 is 15 amino acids long. CDR3 in amino acids: CASSMKGGPYNEQFF. The DNA for the CDR3 is TGTGCCAGTAGTATGAAGGGGGGACCCTACAATGAGCAGTTCTTC.

This clone was found once. An end of the junction does not agree with germline; a read error may underlie this. The J gene is TRBJ2-3, the V gene TRBV27; TRBD2 matches 16 bases. Germline-derived CDR1 and CDR2 are MNHEY and SMNVEV (reference sequence). The CDR3 loop spans 19 amino acids. The CDR3 is CASRLSGTSGGADLDTQYF. In DNA, the CDR3 is TGTGCCAGCAGATTATCCGGGACTAGCGGGGGGGCCGATTTAGATACGCAGTATTTT.

The chain has TRBV13 and TRBJ2-7; the match to TRBD1 covers 8 bases. With V trimmed by 5 bases and J by 2 bases, 5 bases remained unmatched. Germline V gene sequence: CDR1 PRHDT, CDR2 FYEKMQ (reference sequence). The CDR3 length is 14 residues. Here the CDR3 reads CASSPRDRPYEQYF. The CDR3 DNA sequence: TGTGCCAGCAGCCCAAGGGACAGGCCCTACGAGCAGTACTTC.

The chain joins TRBV19 to TRBJ2-2, with unresolved D. The length of the CDR3 is 15 residues. Trimming took off 5 bases at V and 4 bases at J, with 14 bases between the two ends. The V gene's germline CDR1 is LNHDA and CDR2 SQIVND (reference sequence). CDR3 bases: TGTGCCAGTAGTTACGACGGCGGCCTCACCGGGGAGCTGTTTTTT. Translation: CASSYDGGLTGELFF.